Sequencing of this T cell receptor beta chain was carried out in a study of CD8+ T cells in alopecia areata. About the study: Severity of treated patients was scored by affected scalp percentage.

The CDR3 contains 14 residues. The V gene end was trimmed by 2 bases and the J gene end by 6 bases; junction bases not matched to a gene: 3. In germline, CDR1 is SGHDT, CDR2 YYEEEE. Treatment meaning: oral pan-JAK inhibitor, 5-10 mg twice daily. From alopecia areata patients, lesional scalp punch biopsies and peripheral blood were collected. T lymphocytes (CD4+ and CD8+) were sorted from PBMCs. Notes on this clone: What it recognizes is unknown.

Study results and limitations: While patients received tofacitinib, many expanded lesional clones remained present in scalp and blood.

TCR sequencing used cDNA made by reverse transcription of extracted RNA. The data were produced by immunoSEQ multiplex PCR, yet TCRdb's version contains in-frame clones alone and is incomplete. This sample carries 150,000 to 200,000 clones, roughly 50% of them seen once, and the ten largest clones take 10% to 14%. The rearrangement joins TRBV5-6 to TRBJ2-1; 9 bases fit TRBD2. Material: CD8+ T cells sorted from blood, obtained at week 24, from a patient treated with tofacitinib. The clonotype originates from a human donor with alopecia areata. The CDR3 here is CASSLLRGGNEQFF. The CDR3 DNA reads TGTGCCAGCAGCTTACTGCGGGGGGGCAATGAGCAGTTCTTC.